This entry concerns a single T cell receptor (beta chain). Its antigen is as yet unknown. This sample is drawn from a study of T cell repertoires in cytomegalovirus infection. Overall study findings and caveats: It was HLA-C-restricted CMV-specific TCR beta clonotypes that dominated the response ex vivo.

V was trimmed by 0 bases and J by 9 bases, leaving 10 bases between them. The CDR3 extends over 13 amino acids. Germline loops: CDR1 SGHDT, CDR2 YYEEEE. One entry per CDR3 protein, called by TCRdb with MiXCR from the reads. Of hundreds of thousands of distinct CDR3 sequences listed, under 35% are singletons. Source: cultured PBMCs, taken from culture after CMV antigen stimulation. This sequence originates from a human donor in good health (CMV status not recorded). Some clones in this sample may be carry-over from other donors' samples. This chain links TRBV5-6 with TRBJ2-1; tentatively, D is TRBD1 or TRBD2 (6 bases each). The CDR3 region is CASSLVGGLEQFF. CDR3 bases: TGTGCCAGCAGCTTGGTCGGGGGCCTTGAGCAGTTCTTC.